The T cell receptor (beta chain) under discussion was sequenced for a study of tissue T cells after allogeneic stem cell transplantation. Study results and caveats: Within patients, tissue anatomy strongly shaped TCR repertoire composition.

Details on this clone: What it binds is not known. Here the gene names and germline are mouse. The DNA ends 1 residue before the CDR3 does, and the rest of the CDR3 is filled in from the germline J gene.

Using immunoSEQ multiplex PCR, the repertoire was profiled, and TCRdb retains in-frame clones only, with some absent. The sample comprises 3,000 to 4,000 clones, 50% of which are singletons, and around 23% rests with the top ten. Germline-derived CDR1 and CDR2 are MNHDT and YYDKIL. The length of the CDR3 is 14 residues. Trimming cost V 5 bases and J 5 bases; bases outside gene matches: 5. Indicated time point: mouse harvest day 14 after allogeneic transplant. Tail vein injection delivered 10^7 T-cell-depleted bone marrow cells and 10^6 splenic CD5+ T cells. The chain has TRBV17 and TRBJ2-5, with 9 bases aligning to TRBD1. Sequences were obtained from gut tissue. The sequence was obtained from a female BALB/c mouse given C57BL/6 T cells with graft-versus-host disease after an allogeneic hematopoietic cell transplant. The CDR3 DNA, read in part, is TGTGCTAGCAGTCTTACAGGGGGCAGAGACACCCAGTAC. Translating it yields CASSLTGGRDTQY. The whole CDR3 sequence reads CASSLTGGRDTQYF. The entire variable domain, with the rest obtained from reference TRBV17 and TRBJ2-5, is as follows: DTTVKQNPRYKLARVGKPVNLICSQTMNHDTMYWYQKKPNQAPKLLLFYYDKILNREADTFEKFQSSRPNNSFCSLYIGSAGLEYSAMYLCASSLTGGRDTQYFGPGTRLLVL.